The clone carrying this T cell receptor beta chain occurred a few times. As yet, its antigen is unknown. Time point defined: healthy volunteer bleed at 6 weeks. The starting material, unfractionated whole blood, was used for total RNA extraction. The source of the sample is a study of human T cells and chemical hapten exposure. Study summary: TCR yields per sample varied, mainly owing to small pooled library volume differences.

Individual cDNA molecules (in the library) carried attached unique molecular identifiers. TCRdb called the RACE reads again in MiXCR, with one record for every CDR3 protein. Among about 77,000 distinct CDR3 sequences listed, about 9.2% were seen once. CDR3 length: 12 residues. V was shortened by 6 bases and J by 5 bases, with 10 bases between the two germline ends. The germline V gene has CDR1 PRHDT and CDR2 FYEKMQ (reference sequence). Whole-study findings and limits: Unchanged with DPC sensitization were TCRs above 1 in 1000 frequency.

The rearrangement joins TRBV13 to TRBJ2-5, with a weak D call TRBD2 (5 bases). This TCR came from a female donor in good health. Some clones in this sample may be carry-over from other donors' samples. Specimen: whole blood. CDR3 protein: CASSYPSETQYF. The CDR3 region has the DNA TGTGCCAGCAGTTATCCTAGCGAGACCCAGTACTTC.